This T cell receptor beta chain stems from a study of T-cell reconstitution after alpha-beta-depleted transplantation in children. Regarding the study as a whole: At one year after transplant, newly produced T cells mostly accounted for T-cell counts and diversity. The study traced high day-60 TCRbeta diversity in some patients to surviving recipient T cells and thymic progenitors. As was reported, about two months after transplant, alpha-beta T cells came from several hundred expanded graft clones.

Between the trimmed V and J ends, which lost 7 bases and 4 bases, there was a span of 10 bases. The CDR3 has 12 amino acids. A note on this clonotype: Antigen unknown.

Construction of the TCRbeta library involved unique molecular identifiers. TCRdb recomputed calls from the PCR reads with MiXCR, one row per CDR3 protein. This sample carries more than 500,000 distinct CDR3 sequences, about an eighth of them seen once, and the ten largest clones take approximately 14%. This TCR derives from a female patient aged 2 to 10 who had a stem cell transplant for aplastic anemia, so the T cells may come from the graft donor. This material consisted of PBMCs, mostly from graft donor cells, taken 180 days after TCRalphabeta/CD19-depleted stem cell transplant. This chain joins TRBV12-3 or TRBV12-4 and TRBJ1-2; D gene unclear. CDR3 sequence (DNA): TGTGCCAGCACCCTGGGGTCCTATGGCTACACCTTC. Translating it yields CASTLGSYGYTF.